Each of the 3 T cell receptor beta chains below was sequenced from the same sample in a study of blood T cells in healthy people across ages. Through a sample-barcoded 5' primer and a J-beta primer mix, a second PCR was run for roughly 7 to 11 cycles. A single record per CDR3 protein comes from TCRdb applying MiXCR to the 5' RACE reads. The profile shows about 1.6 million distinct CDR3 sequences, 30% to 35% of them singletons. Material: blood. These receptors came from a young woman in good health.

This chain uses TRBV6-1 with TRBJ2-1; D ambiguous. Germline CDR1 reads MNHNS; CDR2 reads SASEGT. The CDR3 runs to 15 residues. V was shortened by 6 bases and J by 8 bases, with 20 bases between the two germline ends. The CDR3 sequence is CASSHSLTSFDEQFF. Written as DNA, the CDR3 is TGTGCCAGCAGCCACTCCTTAACAAGCTTCGATGAGCAGTTCTTC.

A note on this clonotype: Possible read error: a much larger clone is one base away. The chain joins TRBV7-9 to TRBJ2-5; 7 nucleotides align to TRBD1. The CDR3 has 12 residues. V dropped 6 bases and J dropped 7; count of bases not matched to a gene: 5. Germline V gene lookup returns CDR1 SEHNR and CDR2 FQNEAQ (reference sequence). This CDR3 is CASRSRTGTQYF. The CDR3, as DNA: TGTGCCAGCAGGTCCCGGACAGGGACCCAGTACTTC.

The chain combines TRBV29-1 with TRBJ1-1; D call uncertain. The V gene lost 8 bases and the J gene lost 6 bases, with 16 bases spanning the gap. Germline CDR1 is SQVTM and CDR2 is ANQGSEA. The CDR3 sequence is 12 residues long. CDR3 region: CSILDRTAEAFF. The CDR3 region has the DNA TGCAGCATCTTAGACCGGACCGCTGAAGCTTTCTTT.